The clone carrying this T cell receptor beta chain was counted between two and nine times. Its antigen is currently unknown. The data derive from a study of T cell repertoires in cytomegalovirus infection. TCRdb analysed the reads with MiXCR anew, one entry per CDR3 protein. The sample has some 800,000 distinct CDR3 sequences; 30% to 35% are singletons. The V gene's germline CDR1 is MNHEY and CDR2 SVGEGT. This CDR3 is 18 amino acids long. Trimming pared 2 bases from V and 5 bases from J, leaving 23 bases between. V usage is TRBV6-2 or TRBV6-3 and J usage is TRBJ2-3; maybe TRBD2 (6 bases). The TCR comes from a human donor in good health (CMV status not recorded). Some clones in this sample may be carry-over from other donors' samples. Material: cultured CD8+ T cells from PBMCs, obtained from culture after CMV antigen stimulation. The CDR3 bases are TGTGCCAGCAGTTACCACCTATCCCTCGCGGGGTACGGAGATACGCAGTATTTT. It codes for CASSYHLSLAGYGDTQYF.